This TCR beta chain was recorded in a study of naive and memory T cell subsets. Turning to this clonotype: The antigen remains unidentified.

Two oligonucleotides, mixed equimolar, formed the beta constant-region primer covering TRBC1 and TRBC2. Nested alpha and beta constant-region primers with the SP2 primer drove four PCR rounds on ligated cDNA. From the UMI-ligation and nested PCR reads, TCRdb called clonotypes with MiXCR, one entry per CDR3 protein. The profile shows under 150,000 distinct CDR3 sequences, about 20% of them singletons. Sequential positive selection took CD4 T cells first, then CD8 T cells. Cells stained for CD3, CD4, CD8, CD45RA and CD27 were sorted into four subsets. Study-wide results and caveats: Naive repertoires, especially CD8, held a few larger clonotypes, possibly memory cells re-expressing CD45RA. Over 90% of naive TCR sequences appeared only once after error correction, unlike memory subsets.

The sequencing sample was made of naive CD8+ T cells from blood. This receptor was obtained from a human donor in good health.

DNA of the CDR3: TGTGCCAGCACCTCAAGCGGGAGCGTGTACGAGCAGTACTTC. This sequence encodes CASTSSGSVYEQYF. The chain employs TRBV12-3 or TRBV12-4 and TRBJ2-7; 8 positions match TRBD2. Trimming cost V 7 bases and J 4 bases; bases outside gene matches: 9. The length of the CDR3 is 14 residues.